This TCR beta chain is drawn from a study of spatial heterogeneity in lung cancer. Study summary: Any follow-up PBMC samples that were available went on to be sequenced, and the median time to follow-up was roughly two years after resection. Sequence detection consistently recorded a greater number of beta-chain than alpha-chain sequences.

This CDR3 region has 11 residues. CDR1 and CDR2 (germline): SGHAT, FQNNGV. The ends were cut back, 4 bases at V and 4 bases at J, with 4 bases in the middle. Each CDR3 protein gets one entry after TCRdb re-called the 5' RACE reads with MiXCR. The repertoire has approximately 93,000 distinct CDR3 sequences, roughly a fifth of them found once; the top ten carry roughly a fifth. The time point is: blood at routine non-recurrence follow-up after resection. This chain links TRBV11-2 with TRBJ2-5; D ambiguous. The source was PBMCs, collected at follow-up. The clonotype was recovered from a male donor with early-stage non-small cell lung cancer. Here the CDR3 reads CASSSRETQYF. In DNA form, the CDR3 reads TGTGCCAGCAGCTCCCGAGAGACCCAGTACTTC. The complete variable domain, with remaining parts taken from reference TRBV11-2 and TRBJ2-5, reads EAGVAQSPRYKIIEKRQSVAFWCNPISGHATLYWYQQILGQGPKLLIQFQNNGVVDDSQLPKDRFSAERLKGVDSTLKIQPAKLEDSAVYLCASSSRETQYFGPGTRLLVL.